This paragraph covers one T cell receptor (beta chain) sequence. What it recognizes is unknown. One junction end does not reproduce the germline sequence, and a read error may be involved. Sequencing used immunoSEQ multiplex PCR; TCRdb keeps in-frame clones, though not all of them. The sample lists 120,000 to 150,000 clones; under 95% were seen once. This record belongs to a study of T cell responses to AZD1222 COVID-19 vaccine. Broader study findings: As reported, nearly half of all spike-specific TCRs target variant regions that are unmutated. Spike-specific TCR depth and breadth grew after two AZD1222 doses.

This CDR3 contains 13 residues. In germline, CDR1 is MDHEN, CDR2 SYDVKM. The chain links TRBV28 to TRBJ2-7; D unclear. The sample in question was peripheral blood, obtained on day 0 of AZD1222 vaccination. This receptor was identified in an adult in good health. The CDR3 sequence is CASMSRSSYEQYF. Here the CDR3 DNA reads TGTGCCAGCATGTCCAGGAGCTCCTACGAGCAGTATTTC.